This paragraph covers one TCR beta chain sequence. Residents of 24 US areas, aged 18 to 89 years, made up the participants. Two negative PCRs, clearance, or symptom resolution characterized the recovered Cohort 3 donors. This sample is drawn from a study of blood T cell repertoires in COVID-19. As for the study in general: PBMCs, B-cell-depleted T cells, or T cells provided the cDNA or gDNA that made up the material.

Methods used by the authors: Quantification of nucleated cells was approximated via reference gene primer amplification. Repertoires were generated with immunoSEQ multiplex PCR, while TCRdb's copy carries only in-frame clones and drops some. V and J calls plus clone size are reproduced from that table; the DNA served to infer D and trimming. The data hold some 300,000 clones, with 89% observed a single time. There are 17 residues in the CDR3. Germline assignment: CDR1 MDHEN and CDR2 SYDVKM. V dropped 6 bases and J dropped 11; count of bases not matched to a gene: 18. V gene TRBV28 combines with J gene TRBJ2-1, with 11 nucleotides matching TRBD2. The receptor was isolated from a woman aged 30 to 39 who had recovered from COVID-19. The sample consisted of PBMCs or T cells enriched from blood (not recorded which). CDR3 coding DNA: TGTGCCAGCAGCTTCCTAGCGGGAGGCCCAGGGCAGCGTCAGCAGTTCTTC. Protein sequence: CASSFLAGGPGQRQQFF.